This T cell receptor (beta chain) is from a study of OX40 agonist ivuxolimab in advanced cancers. Study background: The drug used for patients, ivuxolimab, was an agonistic anti-OX40 (CD134) antibody.

Findings and caveats of the study: The work left the antigen specificity of expanded peripheral T cells undetermined.

Blood got drawn at baseline, again on cycle 4 day 1, and then on cycle 7 day 1. J lost 14 bases, V lost 5 bases, and 7 bases had no gene match. There are 11 residues in the CDR3. From germline, CDR1 is LNHDA and CDR2 SQIVND (reference sequence). Remarks on this clone: Its target is unknown.

Sequenced by immunoSEQ multiplex PCR; TCRdb stores in-frame clones only, minus some. The table shows 30,000 to 40,000 clones, with roughly nine tenths occurring only once. The V and J genes are TRBV19 and TRBJ1-2; TRBD1 aligns across 8 bases. Sample: CD4+ or CD8+ T cells sorted from blood, taken in a trial of the OX40 agonist ivuxolimab. The receptor's source is an adult with an advanced solid tumor such as melanoma, head and neck, liver or kidney cancer. CDR3 nucleotides: TGTGCCAGTAGTCCTTCGACAGGGGTTACCTTC. Encoded protein: CASSPSTGVTF.